This is a list of T cell receptor beta chains from one sample in a study of blood T cell repertoires in COVID-19. The table came from immunoSEQ multiplex PCR; TCRdb's copy has only in-frame clones and leaves some out. Counted here are roughly 500,000 clones, approximately 88% occurring once; the ten biggest clones make up 1.5% to 2%. Sequences were obtained from PBMCs or T cells enriched from blood (not recorded which). Every receptor here comes from a woman between 35 and 50 years old who had recovered from COVID-19. Both conserved end residues are part of each CDR3. The order of the fields is J gene, V gene, CDR3 protein.

J gene: TRBJ1-5; V gene: TRBV19; CDR3 protein: CASSIRRTGANEPQHF
J gene: TRBJ1-2; V gene: TRBV7-2; CDR3 protein: CASSYRTGGEGYTF
J gene: TRBJ2-1; V gene: TRBV2; CDR3 protein: CASSVNNEQFF
J gene: TRBJ2-5; V gene: TRBV4-1; CDR3 protein: CASSQEEQGATQYF
J gene: TRBJ1-6; V gene: TRBV11-2; CDR3 protein: CASSLVTGNSPLHF
J gene: TRBJ1-4; V gene: TRBV19; CDR3 protein: CASSMARGGEKLFF
J gene: TRBJ2-7; V gene: TRBV20-1; CDR3 protein: CSAHRSDEQYF
J gene: TRBJ2-2; V gene: TRBV5-4; CDR3 protein: CASSERTGNTGELFF
J gene: TRBJ2-1; V gene: TRBV30; CDR3 protein: CAWSPYVGDEQFF
J gene: TRBJ1-5; V gene: TRBV10-1; CDR3 protein: CASSEIRDQPQHF
J gene: TRBJ1-1; V gene: TRBV19; CDR3 protein: CASTKYRGSTEAFF
J gene: TRBJ1-2; V gene: TRBV7-2; CDR3 protein: CASSPGQNYGYTF
J gene: TRBJ1-1; V gene: TRBV4-2; CDR3 protein: CASRLPGQGGTEAFF
J gene: TRBJ2-1; V gene: TRBV6-2/TRBV6-3; CDR3 protein: CASSKSSRSYNEQFF
J gene: TRBJ1-5; V gene: TRBV6-2/TRBV6-3; CDR3 protein: CASSRQGKPQHF
J gene: TRBJ1-2; V gene: TRBV19; CDR3 protein: CATTPSPRGDYGYTF
J gene: TRBJ1-1; V gene: TRBV5-1; CDR3 protein: CASSLKLQTEAFF
J gene: TRBJ2-7; V gene: TRBV5-6; CDR3 protein: CASSPPRAGQVYEQYF
J gene: TRBJ1-1; V gene: TRBV10-2; CDR3 protein: CASSELGTGEEKVSNTEAFF
J gene: TRBJ2-5; V gene: TRBV6-5; CDR3 protein: CASRILGTQYF
J gene: TRBJ1-1; V gene: TRBV7-2; CDR3 protein: CASRTGTPGQGFF
J gene: TRBJ2-1; V gene: TRBV9; CDR3 protein: CASSGTSGPNNEQFF
J gene: TRBJ2-1; V gene: TRBV6-5; CDR3 protein: CASRLSPGGRNEQFF
J gene: TRBJ2-3; V gene: TRBV5-4; CDR3 protein: CASRSFSGSTDTQYF
J gene: TRBJ1-5; V gene: TRBV19; CDR3 protein: CASSGETEVSNQPQHF
J gene: TRBJ1-6; V gene: TRBV3-1/TRBV3-2; CDR3 protein: CASSPAVGRSPLHF
J gene: TRBJ2-5; V gene: TRBV7-9; CDR3 protein: CASSFRQGRMETQYF
J gene: TRBJ2-1; V gene: TRBV30; CDR3 protein: CAWKDRSKTSYNEQFF
J gene: TRBJ1-6; V gene: TRBV27; CDR3 protein: CASSLRGWAGGSPLHF
J gene: TRBJ2-1; V gene: TRBV24-1; CDR3 protein: CATGPGLLNYNEQFF
J gene: TRBJ2-5; V gene: TRBV7-9; CDR3 protein: CASSLALAGQETQYF
J gene: TRBJ1-1; V gene: TRBV7-9; CDR3 protein: CASSRRGSGSNTEAFF